The 19 T cell receptor beta chains listed next were all sequenced from one sample in a study of cytomegalovirus exposure and HLA in healthy donors. Profiling relied on immunoSEQ multiplex PCR, and the TCRdb table lists in-frame clones only, not all of them. The sample contains hundreds of thousands of clones, roughly 88% of which appear only once. Sequencing was performed on PBMCs. These receptor sequences come from a woman between 18 and 30 years old in good health and CMV-seronegative.

V is TRBV7-9 and J is TRBJ1-2; D gene ambiguous. V was pared by 4 bases and J by 1 base, with 22 bases between. The CDR3 covers 18 residues. The V gene's germline CDR1 is SEHNR and CDR2 FQNEAQ (reference sequence). The CDR3 reads CASSYQSGLNKNNYGYTF. The DNA for the CDR3 is TGTGCCAGCAGCTACCAAAGCGGTCTGAATAAGAATAACTATGGCTACACCTTC.

This chain uses TRBV4-1 with TRBJ1-5; D unclear. Germline lookup yields CDR1 MGHRA and CDR2 YSYEKL. The CDR3 loop spans 13 amino acids. V was pared by 1 base and J by 8 bases, with 9 bases between. CDR3 residues: CASSQAIVEPQHF. For the CDR3, the DNA is TGCGCCAGCAGCCAAGCCATTGTAGAGCCCCAGCATTTT.

The sample holds one count of this clone. This sequence joins TRBV5-1 and TRBJ2-7; D gene ambiguous. This CDR3 has 14 residues. V was pared by 0 bases and J by 2 bases, with 9 bases between. Per germline, CDR1 SGHRS and CDR2 YFSETQ. The CDR3 is CASSLAQVAYEQYF. In DNA, the CDR3 is TGCGCCAGCAGCTTGGCCCAGGTAGCCTACGAGCAGTACTTC. Full variable domain (missing parts from reference TRBV5-1 and TRBJ2-7): KAGVTQTPRYLIKTRGQQVTLSCSPISGHRSVSWYQQTPGQGLQFLFEYFSETQRNKGNFPGRFSGRQFSNSRSEMNVSTLELGDSALYLCASSLAQVAYEQYFGPGTRLTVT.

This chain connects TRBV25-1 to TRBJ1-1; TRBD1 is a possible D gene (6 bases). The germline V and J ends were trimmed by 1 base and 2 bases, with 14 bases remaining between them. Germline V CDR1 and CDR2: MGHDK, SYGVNS. This CDR3 has 16 residues. CDR3 region: CASSEFPPGENTEAFF. The CDR3 DNA is TGTGCCAGCAGTGAATTCCCACCAGGGGAAAACACTGAAGCTTTCTTT.

V usage is TRBV30 and J usage is TRBJ1-6; D gene ambiguous. V lost 0 bases and J lost 7, with 7 bases in between. The CDR3 is 13 residues long. Germline assignment: CDR1 GTSNPN and CDR2 SVGIG (reference sequence). CDR3 nucleotides: TGTGCCTGGAGTGTAGCTGCCAATTCACCCCTCCACTTT. Protein sequence: CAWSVAANSPLHF.

This chain links TRBV6-5 with TRBJ2-3; D is unresolved. Germline V gene data show CDR1 as MNHEY and CDR2 as SVGAGI. V gave up 6 bases and J gave up 2 bases, with 9 bases separating them. CDR3 length: 13 amino acids. CDR3 protein: CASRLRVTDTQYF. For the CDR3, the DNA is TGTGCCAGCAGACTCCGGGTCACAGATACGCAGTATTTT.

The chain combines TRBV6-5 with TRBJ2-1, with TRBD2 as a possible D gene (5 bases). The germline V gene has CDR1 MNHEY and CDR2 SVGAGI. V was shortened by 8 bases and J by 4 bases, with 18 bases between the two germline ends. This CDR3 spans 15 amino acids. The CDR3 loop reads CASGREFGGYNEQFF. The CDR3 region has the DNA TGTGCCAGCGGGAGAGAATTCGGCGGGTACAATGAGCAGTTCTTC.

This clone was recorded once. The chain combines TRBV7-9 with TRBJ1-1; 7 nucleotides agree with TRBD1. Germline lookup yields CDR1 SEHNR and CDR2 FQNEAQ (reference sequence). Trimming at V came to 4 bases and at J to 6 bases, leaving 8 bases not matched to a gene. The CDR3 contains 14 residues. CDR3 DNA sequence: TGTGCCAGCAGCTCGGGCCTCGGGACAGCTGAAGCTTTCTTT. Residues: CASSSGLGTAEAFF.

The gene calls are TRBV7-3 and TRBJ2-1; D gene uncertain. In germline, CDR1 is SGHTA, CDR2 FQGTGA. The CDR3 is 14 residues long. The germline V and J ends were trimmed by 2 bases and 0 bases, with 5 bases remaining between them. The DNA of the CDR3 is TGTGCCAGCAGCTTACGGAGCTCCTACAATGAGCAGTTCTTC. It is translated as CASSLRSSYNEQFF.

The chain joins TRBV2 to TRBJ1-5, with 7 bases identical to TRBD1. The ends lost 4 bases at V and 6 bases at J; junction bases unmatched: 6. Germline V lookup: CDR1 SNHLY, CDR2 FYNNEI. The CDR3 has 14 amino acids. The CDR3 loop is CASSVTGVSQPQHF. CDR3 DNA sequence: TGTGCCAGCAGTGTAACAGGGGTGTCTCAGCCCCAGCATTTT.

The chain uses TRBV21-1 and TRBJ2-1; the D call TRBD2 from the table was never checked on the DNA. TRBV21-1 is flagged as a pseudogene. CDR3 size: 20 residues. The CDR3 region has the DNA TGTGCCAGCAGCAAACATCATCTCAGGGATGCGGGCAGGGAGGGCAATGAGCAGTTCTTC. Its translation is CASSKHHLRDAGREGNEQFF.

This chain links TRBV5-1 with TRBJ2-3; TRBD2 aligns across 9 bases. The germline V gene encodes CDR1 SGHRS and CDR2 YFSETQ. The J segment lost 1 base and the V segment lost 0 bases, leaving 0 bases of the junction unmatched. This CDR3 has 15 residues. CDR3 nucleotide sequence: TGCGCCAGCAGCTTGGTAGCGGGGGGCACAGATACGCAGTATTTT. Translated: CASSLVAGGTDTQYF.

The chain joins TRBV6-5 to TRBJ1-6; maybe TRBD1 (6 bases). V dropped 5 bases and J dropped 7 bases, with 9 bases sitting between them. The CDR3 has 13 residues. Looked up from germline, CDR1 is MNHEY and CDR2 is SVGAGI. In DNA, the CDR3 is TGTGCCAGCAGTGACCAGGGGAATTCACCCCTCCACTTT. It translates to CASSDQGNSPLHF.

This clone was seen a few times. The chain links TRBV19 to TRBJ1-6; 11 bases match TRBD1. Germline V lookup: CDR1 LNHDA, CDR2 SQIVND (reference sequence). V trimming: 3 bases; J trimming: 9 bases; junction bases outside the gene matches: 7. The CDR3 loop spans 16 amino acids. The chain's CDR3 is CASSIEVGTGGSPLHF. The DNA of the CDR3 is TGTGCCAGTAGTATTGAGGTCGGGACAGGGGGTTCACCCCTCCACTTT.

The V call is TRBV14, the J call TRBJ2-1, with D possibly matching TRBD1 (5 bases). This CDR3 has 13 amino acids. V lost 1 base, J lost 8 bases, and 9 bases lay in between. CDR1 is SGHDN, CDR2 FVKESK, per germline. CDR3 amino acids: CASSQAQGYEQFF. The DNA for the CDR3 is TGTGCCAGCAGCCAAGCTCAGGGTTATGAGCAGTTCTTC.

This clone is a singleton in its sample. This chain joins TRBV14 and TRBJ1-2, with D unresolved. V lost 5 bases, J lost 5 bases, and 18 bases lay in between. The V gene's germline CDR1 is SGHDN and CDR2 FVKESK. The CDR3 has 15 residues. The CDR3 spells CASSFQPGPFYGYTF. The CDR3 nucleotides read TGTGCCAGCAGCTTCCAACCGGGTCCCTTTTATGGCTACACCTTC.

The chain recombines TRBV7-9 with TRBJ1-1; 8 positions agree with TRBD1. The CDR3 is 16 residues long. Trimming cost V 4 bases and J 0 bases; bases outside gene matches: 7. CDR1 is SEHNR, CDR2 FQNEAQ, per germline (reference sequence). The CDR3 nucleotides read TGTGCCAGCAGCTCCGGGACAGGTGACATGAACACTGAAGCTTTCTTT. Amino acid sequence: CASSSGTGDMNTEAFF.

J is TRBJ2-5 and V is TRBV4-1, with a possible D match to TRBD1 (6 bases). Looked up from germline, CDR1 is MGHRA and CDR2 is YSYEKL. This CDR3 comprises 14 residues. Trimming pared 1 base from V and 4 bases from J, leaving 10 bases between. Written as DNA, the CDR3 is TGCGCCAGCAGCCAAGTAGGCAGGGGAGAGACCCAGTACTTC. Translating gives CASSQVGRGETQYF.

This clone was seen a single time. The chain is built from TRBV2 and TRBJ2-5; 10 bases map to TRBD1. There are 14 residues in the CDR3. CDR1 SNHLY and CDR2 FYNNEI come from the germline V gene. The ends lost 6 bases at V and 2 bases at J; junction bases unmatched: 3. As DNA, the CDR3 is TGTGCCAGCAGGGGGACAGGGGTTCAAGAGACCCAGTACTTC. This sequence encodes CASRGTGVQETQYF.